This T cell receptor (beta chain) was recovered during a study of shared clonotypes between healthy human individuals. This CDR3 contains 17 residues. The germline V gene encodes CDR1 LNHNV and CDR2 YYDKDF (reference sequence). V dropped 0 bases and J dropped 1 base, with 12 bases sitting between them. The data were produced by immunoSEQ multiplex PCR, yet TCRdb's version contains in-frame clones alone and is incomplete. Among some 2,000,000 clones listed, around 95% were seen once. The sequenced sample consisted of naive CD4+ T cells sorted from blood. The subset here: CD45RA+ positively selected. This chain joins TRBV15 and TRBJ2-2; D is uncertain. The TCR originated in a young man in good health. CDR3 coding DNA: TGTGCCACCAGCAGAGATCCCCCCGGGCTGAACACCGGGGAGCTGTTTTTT. It translates to CATSRDPPGLNTGELFF.